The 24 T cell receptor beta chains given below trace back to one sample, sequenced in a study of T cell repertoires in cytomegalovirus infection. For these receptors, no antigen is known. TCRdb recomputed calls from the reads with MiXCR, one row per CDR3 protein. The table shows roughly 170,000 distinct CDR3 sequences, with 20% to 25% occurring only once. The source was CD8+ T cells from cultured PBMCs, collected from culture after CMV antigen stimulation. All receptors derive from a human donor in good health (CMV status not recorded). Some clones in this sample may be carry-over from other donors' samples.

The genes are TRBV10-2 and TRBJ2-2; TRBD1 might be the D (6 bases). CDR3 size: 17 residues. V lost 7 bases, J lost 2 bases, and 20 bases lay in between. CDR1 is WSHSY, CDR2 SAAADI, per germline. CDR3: CASNLPRADSNTGELFF. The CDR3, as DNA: TGCGCCAGCAACCTCCCAAGAGCGGACAGCAACACCGGGGAGCTGTTTTTT.

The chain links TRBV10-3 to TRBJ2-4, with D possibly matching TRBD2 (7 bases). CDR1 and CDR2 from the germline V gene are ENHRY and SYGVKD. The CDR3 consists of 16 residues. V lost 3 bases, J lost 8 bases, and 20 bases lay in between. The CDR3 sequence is CAISEKERGGADIQYF. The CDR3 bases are TGTGCCATCAGTGAAAAGGAAAGGGGGGGGGCGGACATTCAGTACTTC.

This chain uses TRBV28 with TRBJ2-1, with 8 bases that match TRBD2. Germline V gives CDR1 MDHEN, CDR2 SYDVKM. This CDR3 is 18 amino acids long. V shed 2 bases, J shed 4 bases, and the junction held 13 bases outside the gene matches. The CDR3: CASSLEIGGGLLYNEQFF. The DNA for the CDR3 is TGTGCCAGCAGTTTAGAAATAGGCGGGGGGCTTTTATACAATGAGCAGTTCTTC.

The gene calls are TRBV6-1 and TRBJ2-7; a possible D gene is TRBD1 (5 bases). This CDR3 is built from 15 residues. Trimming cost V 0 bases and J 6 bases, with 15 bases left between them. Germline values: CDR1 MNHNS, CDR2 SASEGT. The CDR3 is CASSEAPSYRLEQYF. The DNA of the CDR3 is TGTGCCAGCAGTGAAGCTCCTAGTTACAGGCTCGAGCAGTACTTC.

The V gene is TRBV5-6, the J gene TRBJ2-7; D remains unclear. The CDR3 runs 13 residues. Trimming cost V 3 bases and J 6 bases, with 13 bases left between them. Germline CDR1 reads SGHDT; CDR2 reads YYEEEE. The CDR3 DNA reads TGTGCCAGCAGCTCATCGGGTCAGAGCGAGCAGTACTTC. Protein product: CASSSSGQSEQYF.

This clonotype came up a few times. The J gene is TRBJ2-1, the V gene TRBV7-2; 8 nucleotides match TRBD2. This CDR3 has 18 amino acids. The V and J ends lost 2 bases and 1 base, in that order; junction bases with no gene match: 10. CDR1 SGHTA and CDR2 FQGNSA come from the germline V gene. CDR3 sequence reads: CASSLNRGGRDSYNEQFF. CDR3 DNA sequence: TGTGCCAGCAGCTTAAACCGGGGGGGGAGGGATTCCTACAATGAGCAGTTCTTC.

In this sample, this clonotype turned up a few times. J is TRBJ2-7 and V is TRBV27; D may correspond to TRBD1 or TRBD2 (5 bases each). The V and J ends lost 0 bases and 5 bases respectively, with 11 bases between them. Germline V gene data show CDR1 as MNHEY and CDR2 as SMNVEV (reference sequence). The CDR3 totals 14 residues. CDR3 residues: CASSLSSRGNEQYF. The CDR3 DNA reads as TGTGCCAGCAGTTTATCATCCCGGGGCAACGAGCAGTACTTC.

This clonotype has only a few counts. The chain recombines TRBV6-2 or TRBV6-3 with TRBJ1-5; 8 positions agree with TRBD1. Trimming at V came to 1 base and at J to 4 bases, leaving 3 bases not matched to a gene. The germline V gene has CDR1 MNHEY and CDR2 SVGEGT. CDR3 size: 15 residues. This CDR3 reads CASSYWDRRNQPQHF. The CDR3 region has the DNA TGTGCCAGCAGTTACTGGGACAGGAGGAATCAGCCCCAGCATTTT.

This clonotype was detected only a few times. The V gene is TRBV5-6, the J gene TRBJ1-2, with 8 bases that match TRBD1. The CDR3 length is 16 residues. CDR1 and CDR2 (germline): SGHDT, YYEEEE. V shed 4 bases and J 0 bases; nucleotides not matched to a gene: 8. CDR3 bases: TGTGCCAGCAGCCGCGGTGGACAGGGTTCTAACTATGGCTACACCTTC. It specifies CASSRGGQGSNYGYTF. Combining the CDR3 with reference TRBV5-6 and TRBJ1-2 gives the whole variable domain DAGVTQSPTHLIKTRGQQVTLRCSPKSGHDTVSWYQQALGQGPQFIFQYYEEEERQRGNFPDRFSGHQFPNYSSELNVNALLLGDSALYLCASSRGGQGSNYGYTFGSGTRLTVV.

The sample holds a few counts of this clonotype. Written as DNA, the CDR3 is TGTGCCATCAGTGAATCGGGACTAGCGGGGGGCCTCTCCTACGAGCAGTACTTC. It yields the protein CAISESGLAGGLSYEQYF. The chain uses TRBV10-3 and TRBJ2-7, with 15 bases fitting TRBD2. Germline-derived CDR1 and CDR2 are ENHRY and SYGVKD. After removal of 3 bases from V and 0 bases from J, the junction contained 6 bases not matched to a gene. The CDR3 has 18 amino acids.

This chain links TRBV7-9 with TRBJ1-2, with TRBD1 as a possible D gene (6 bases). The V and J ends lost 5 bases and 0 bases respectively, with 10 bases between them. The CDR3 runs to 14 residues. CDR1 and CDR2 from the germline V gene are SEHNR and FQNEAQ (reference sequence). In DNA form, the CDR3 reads TGTGCCAGCAGCAACAGGGCAGCTAACTATGGCTACACCTTC. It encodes CASSNRAANYGYTF.

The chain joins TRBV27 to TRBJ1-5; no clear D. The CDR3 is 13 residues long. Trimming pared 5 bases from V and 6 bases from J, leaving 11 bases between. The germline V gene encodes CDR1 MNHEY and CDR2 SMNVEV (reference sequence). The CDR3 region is CASSAMPSQPQHF. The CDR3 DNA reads TGTGCCAGCAGTGCGATGCCTAGTCAGCCCCAGCATTTT.

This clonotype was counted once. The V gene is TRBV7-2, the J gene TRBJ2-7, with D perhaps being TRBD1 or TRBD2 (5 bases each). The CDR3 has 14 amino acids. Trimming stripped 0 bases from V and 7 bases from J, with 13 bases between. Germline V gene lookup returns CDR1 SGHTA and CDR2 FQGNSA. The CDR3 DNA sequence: TGTGCCAGCAGCTTAGCGGGGGAGTCGGTGGAGCAGTACTTC. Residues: CASSLAGESVEQYF.

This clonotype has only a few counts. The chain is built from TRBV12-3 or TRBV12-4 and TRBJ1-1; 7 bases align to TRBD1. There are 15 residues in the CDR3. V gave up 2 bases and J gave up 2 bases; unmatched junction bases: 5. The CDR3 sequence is CASSLPGTENTEAFF. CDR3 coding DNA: TGTGCCAGCAGTTTACCTGGGACAGAAAACACTGAAGCTTTCTTT.

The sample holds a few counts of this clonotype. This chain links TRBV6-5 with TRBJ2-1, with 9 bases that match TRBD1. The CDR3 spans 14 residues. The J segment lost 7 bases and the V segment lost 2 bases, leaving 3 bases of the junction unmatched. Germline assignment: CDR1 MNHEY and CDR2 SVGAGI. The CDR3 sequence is CASSYGTGRNEQFF. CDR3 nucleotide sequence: TGTGCCAGCAGTTACGGGACAGGGCGGAATGAGCAGTTCTTC.

This chain's CDR3 is CASSSRDSAYNEQFF. In nucleotides, the CDR3 is TGTGCCAGCAGCTCCCGGGACAGCGCCTACAATGAGCAGTTCTTC. V gene TRBV7-2 combines with J gene TRBJ2-1; 7 nucleotides line up with TRBD1. V lost 4 bases to trimming and J lost 2 bases; unmatched junction nucleotides: 5. CDR3 size: 15 residues. Germline-derived CDR1 and CDR2 are SGHTA and FQGNSA.

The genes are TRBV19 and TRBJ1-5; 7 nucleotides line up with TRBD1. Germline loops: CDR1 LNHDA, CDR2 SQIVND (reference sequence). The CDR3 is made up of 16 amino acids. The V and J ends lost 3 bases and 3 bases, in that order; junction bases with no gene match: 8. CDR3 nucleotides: TGTGCCAGTAGTATCTTTAGGGACAGCTACAATCAGCCCCAGCATTTT. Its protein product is CASSIFRDSYNQPQHF.

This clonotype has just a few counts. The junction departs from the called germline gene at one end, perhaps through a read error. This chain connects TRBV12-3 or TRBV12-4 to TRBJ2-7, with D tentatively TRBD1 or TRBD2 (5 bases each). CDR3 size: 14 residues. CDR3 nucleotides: TGTGTCAGCAGTTTGGGGACGGCCGGCTACGAGCAGTACTTC. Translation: CVSSLGTAGYEQYF.

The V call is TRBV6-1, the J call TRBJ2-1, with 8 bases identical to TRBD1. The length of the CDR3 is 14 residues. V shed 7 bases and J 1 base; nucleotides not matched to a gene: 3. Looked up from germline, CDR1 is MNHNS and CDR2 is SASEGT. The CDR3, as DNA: TGTGCCAGCATTCGACAGGGGTCCTACAATGAGCAGTTCTTC. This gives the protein CASIRQGSYNEQFF.

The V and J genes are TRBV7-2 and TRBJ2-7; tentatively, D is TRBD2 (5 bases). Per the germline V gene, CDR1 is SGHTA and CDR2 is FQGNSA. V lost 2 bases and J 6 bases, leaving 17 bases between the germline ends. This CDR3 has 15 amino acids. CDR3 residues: CASSLWVPAVVEQYF. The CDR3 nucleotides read TGTGCCAGCAGCTTATGGGTCCCAGCGGTCGTCGAGCAGTACTTC.

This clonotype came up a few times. The DNA of the CDR3 is TGTGCCAGCAGTTTAGGATTCAACACTGAAGCTTTCTTT. As protein: CASSLGFNTEAFF. The chain uses TRBV12-3 or TRBV12-4 and TRBJ1-1; no reliable D call. Trimming took off 1 base at V and 2 bases at J, with 5 bases between the two ends. CDR3 length: 13 residues.

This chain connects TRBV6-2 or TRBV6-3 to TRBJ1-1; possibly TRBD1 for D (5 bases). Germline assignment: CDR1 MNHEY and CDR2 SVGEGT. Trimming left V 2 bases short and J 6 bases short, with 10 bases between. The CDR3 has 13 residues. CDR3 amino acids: CASSYTGEPEAFF. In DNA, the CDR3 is TGTGCCAGCAGTTACACAGGCGAGCCTGAAGCTTTCTTT.

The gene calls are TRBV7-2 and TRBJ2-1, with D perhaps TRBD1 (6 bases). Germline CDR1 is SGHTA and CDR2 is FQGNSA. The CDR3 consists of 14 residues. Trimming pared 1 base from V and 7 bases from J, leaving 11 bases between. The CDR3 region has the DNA TGTGCCAGCAGCTTAGTCCAGGGGTTGAATGAGCAGTTCTTC. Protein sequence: CASSLVQGLNEQFF.

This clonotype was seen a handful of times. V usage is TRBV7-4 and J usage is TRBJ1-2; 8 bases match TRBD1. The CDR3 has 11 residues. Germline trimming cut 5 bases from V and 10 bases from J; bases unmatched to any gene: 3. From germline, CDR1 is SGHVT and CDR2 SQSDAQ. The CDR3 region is CASSQDRAYTF. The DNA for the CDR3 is TGTGCCAGCAGCCAGGACAGGGCCTACACCTTC.